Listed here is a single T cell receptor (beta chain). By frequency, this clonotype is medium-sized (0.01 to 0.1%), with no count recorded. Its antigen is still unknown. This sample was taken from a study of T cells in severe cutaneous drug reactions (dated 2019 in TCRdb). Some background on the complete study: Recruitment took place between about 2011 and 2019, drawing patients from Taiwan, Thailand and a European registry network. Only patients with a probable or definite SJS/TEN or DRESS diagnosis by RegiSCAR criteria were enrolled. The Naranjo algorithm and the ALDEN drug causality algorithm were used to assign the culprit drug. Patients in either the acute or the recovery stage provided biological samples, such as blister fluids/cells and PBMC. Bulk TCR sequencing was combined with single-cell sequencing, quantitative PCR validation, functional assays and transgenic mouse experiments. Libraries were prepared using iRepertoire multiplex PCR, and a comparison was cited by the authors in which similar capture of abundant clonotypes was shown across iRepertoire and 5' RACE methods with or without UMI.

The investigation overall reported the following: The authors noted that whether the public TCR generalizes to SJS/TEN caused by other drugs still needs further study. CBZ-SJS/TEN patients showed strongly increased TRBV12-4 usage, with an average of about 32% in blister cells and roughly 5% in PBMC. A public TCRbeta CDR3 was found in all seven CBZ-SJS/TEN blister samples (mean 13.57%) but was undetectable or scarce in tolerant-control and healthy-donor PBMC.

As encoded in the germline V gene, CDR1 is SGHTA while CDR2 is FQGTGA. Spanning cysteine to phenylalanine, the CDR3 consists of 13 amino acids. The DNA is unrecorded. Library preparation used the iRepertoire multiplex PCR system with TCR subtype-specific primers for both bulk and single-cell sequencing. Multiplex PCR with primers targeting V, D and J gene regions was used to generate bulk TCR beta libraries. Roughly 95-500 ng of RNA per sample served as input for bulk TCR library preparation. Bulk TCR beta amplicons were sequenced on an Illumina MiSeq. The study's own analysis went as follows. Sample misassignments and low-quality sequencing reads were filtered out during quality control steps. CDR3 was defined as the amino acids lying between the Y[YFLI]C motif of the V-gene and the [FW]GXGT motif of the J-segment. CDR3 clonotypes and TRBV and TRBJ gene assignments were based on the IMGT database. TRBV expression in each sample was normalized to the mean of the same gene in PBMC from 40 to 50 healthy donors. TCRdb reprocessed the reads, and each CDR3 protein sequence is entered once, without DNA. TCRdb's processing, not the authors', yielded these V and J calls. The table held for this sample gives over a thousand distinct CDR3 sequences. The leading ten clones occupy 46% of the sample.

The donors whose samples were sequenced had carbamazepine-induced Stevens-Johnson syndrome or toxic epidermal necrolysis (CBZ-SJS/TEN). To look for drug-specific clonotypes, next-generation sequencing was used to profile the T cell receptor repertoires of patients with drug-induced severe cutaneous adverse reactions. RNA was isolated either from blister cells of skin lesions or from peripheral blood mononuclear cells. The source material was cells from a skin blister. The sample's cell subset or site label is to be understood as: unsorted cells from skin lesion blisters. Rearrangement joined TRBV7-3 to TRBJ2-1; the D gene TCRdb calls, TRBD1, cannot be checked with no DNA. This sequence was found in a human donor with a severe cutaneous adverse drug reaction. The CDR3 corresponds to CASSPGPTNEQFF.